Below, 8 T cell receptor beta chains from the same sample are listed, as sequenced in a study of CD8 T cells in ankylosing spondylitis. TCRdb passed the 5' RACE reads through MiXCR, listing each CDR3 protein once. This repertoire shows under 250,000 distinct CDR3 sequences, roughly 32% found once; its top ten account for around 4%. What was sequenced was blood, either unsorted or a sorted T cell fraction (not recorded which). The receptors were sampled from a male donor with ankylosing spondylitis or in good health (not recorded which).

The chain carries TRBV7-8 and TRBJ2-2; D may match TRBD1 or TRBD2 (6 bases each). V was cut by 2 bases and J by 5 bases, with 18 bases left in between. The CDR3 contains 17 residues. Per the germline V gene, CDR1 is SGHVS and CDR2 is FQNEAQ. CDR3 protein: CASSLWGARSLTGELFF. The DNA for the CDR3 is TGTGCCAGCAGCTTATGGGGGGCCCGGTCCCTTACCGGGGAGCTGTTTTTT.

This clonotype was observed a single time. CDR3: CASSADTFGYTF. The CDR3 nucleotides read TGTGCCAGCAGTGCAGATACATTTGGCTACACCTTC. The chain couples TRBV25-1 to TRBJ1-2; D is uncertain. The CDR3 consists of 12 residues. Germline V gene lookup returns CDR1 MGHDK and CDR2 SYGVNS. Deletions cut 4 bases from V and 7 bases from J, with 10 bases between.

This clonotype was observed a handful of times. CDR3 DNA sequence: TGCAGTGCTATGACCGGGAGGGACAATGAGCAGTTCTTC. Protein: CSAMTGRDNEQFF. The chain combines TRBV20-1 with TRBJ2-1; 8 nucleotides agree with TRBD2. Unmatched junction bases numbered 4, after V lost 4 bases and J lost 5 bases. Per the germline V gene, CDR1 is DFQATT and CDR2 is SNEGSKA (reference sequence). The CDR3 consists of 13 residues.

CDR3 sequence: CASSPMAASPLHF. CDR3 in DNA: TGTGCCAGCAGTCCTATGGCAGCTTCACCCCTCCACTTT. This chain links TRBV12-3 or TRBV12-4 with TRBJ1-6; D is uncertain. With 5 bases removed from V and 9 bases from J, the gap between germline ends came to 11 bases. The CDR3 is 13 amino acids.

The chain has TRBV5-5 and TRBJ1-1; D not certain. Trimming removed 0 bases at V and 3 bases at J, with 12 bases between. The germline V gene has CDR1 SGHKS and CDR2 YYEKEE (reference sequence). The CDR3 sequence is 15 residues long. In DNA form, the CDR3 reads TGTGCCAGCAGCTTGGGGGCAGGAGGGTACACTGAAGCTTTCTTT. Residues: CASSLGAGGYTEAFF.

The chain recombines TRBV5-1 with TRBJ1-3, with D uncertain. V was cut by 3 bases and J by 4 bases, with 14 bases left in between. The CDR3 has 15 residues. The germline V gene encodes CDR1 SGHRS and CDR2 YFSETQ. CDR3 bases: TGCGCCAGCAGCTACGGACCCAAAGCGGGAAACACCATATATTTT. This translates into CASSYGPKAGNTIYF. Together with reference TRBV5-1 and TRBJ1-3, the CDR3 gives the full variable domain: KAGVTQTPRYLIKTRGQQVTLSCSPISGHRSVSWYQQTPGQGLQFLFEYFSETQRNKGNFPGRFSGRQFSNSRSEMNVSTLELGDSALYLCASSYGPKAGNTIYFGEGSWLTVV.

The CDR3 here is CASSPGGRMETQYF. The CDR3 DNA is TGTGCCAGCAGCCCTGGGGGAAGGATGGAGACCCAGTACTTC. V is TRBV28 and J is TRBJ2-5, with D possibly being TRBD1 or TRBD2 (5 bases each). The V gene lost 6 bases and the J gene lost 5 bases, with 16 bases spanning the gap. Germline assignment: CDR1 MDHEN and CDR2 SYDVKM. The CDR3 runs to 14 residues.

In this sample, this clonotype turned up a few times. This chain uses TRBV29-1 with TRBJ2-2, with TRBD1 as a possible D gene (6 bases). Trimming removed 7 bases at V and 0 bases at J, with 12 bases between. Germline assignment: CDR1 SQVTM and CDR2 ANQGSEA. The length of the CDR3 is 14 residues. This chain's CDR3 is CSAGTPTNTGELFF. The CDR3 DNA sequence: TGCAGCGCCGGGACACCAACGAACACCGGGGAGCTGTTTTTT.